These T cell receptor beta chains were read from a single sample in a study of blood T cell repertoires in COVID-19. The method was immunoSEQ multiplex PCR; TCRdb's version includes in-frame clones alone and lacks a portion of them. Of 95,000 to 150,000 clones listed, around 82% are singletons. Sample: peripheral blood. Receptors were obtained from a man older than 75 with active or convalescent COVID-19. The CDR3 runs from the conserved cysteine through the conserved F or W. The D gene is left open where the match is weak. Size is stated for part of the rows, as once, few or many counts, or as a class when the clone is expanded.

CASSEGRFQPQHF	TGTGCCAGCAGTGAAGGGAGGTTCCAGCCCCAGCATTTT	TRBJ1-5	.	13	TRBV6-4	.
CASSRFAPGQGANEQFF	TGTGCCAGCAGCCGATTTGCACCGGGACAGGGAGCGAATGAGCAGTTCTTC	TRBJ2-1	.	17	TRBV6-2/TRBV6-3	TRBD1
CASSLAPYNEQFF	TGTGCCAGCAGTTTAGCACCCTACAATGAGCAGTTCTTC	TRBJ2-1	once	13	TRBV2	.
CASSQDPGSGGEKLFF	TGCGCCAGCAGCCAAGACCCCGGGTCGGGGGGTGAAAAACTGTTTTTT	TRBJ1-4	.	16	TRBV4-1	.
CASSQTGSFNNEQFF	TGCGCCAGCAGCCAAACAGGGAGTTTTAACAATGAGCAGTTCTTC	TRBJ2-1	.	15	TRBV4-1	.
CAEGQGAFEQYF	TGCGCCGAGGGACAGGGGGCATTCGAGCAGTACTTC	TRBJ2-7	.	12	TRBV5-1	TRBD1
CASSPPGRGDEQYF	TGTGCCAGCTCACCACCGGGCAGGGGGGACGAGCAGTACTTC	TRBJ2-7	.	14	TRBV18	.
CASSHRGQGDLHQFF	TGTGCCAGCAGCCATAGGGGACAGGGTGACCTACATCAGTTCTTC	TRBJ2-1	.	15	TRBV5-4	TRBD1
CASSYAPGGNTEAFF	TGCGCCAGCAGCTACGCCCCAGGGGGAAACACTGAAGCTTTCTTT	TRBJ1-1	.	15	TRBV5-1	TRBD1
CASSLQETQYF	TGTGCCAGCAGCCTTCAAGAGACCCAGTACTTC	TRBJ2-5	.	11	TRBV7-2	.
CATSDDTGKALGGELFF	TGTGCCACCAGTGACGATACAGGGAAGGCCCTCGGCGGGGAGCTGTTTTTT	TRBJ2-2	.	17	TRBV24-1	.
CASKGPGNTIYF	TGTGCCAGCAAGGGGCCTGGAAACACCATATATTTT	TRBJ1-3	.	12	TRBV28	.
CASSLQDRTREQYF	TGTGCCAGCAGTTTACAGGACAGGACCCGCGAGCAGTACTTC	TRBJ2-7	.	14	TRBV28	TRBD1
CASSQEGGTGNTIYF	TGTGCCAGCAGCCAAGAGGGGGGAACTGGAAACACCATATATTTT	TRBJ1-3	.	15	TRBV3-1/TRBV3-2	.
CASRDRAQTQYF	TGTGCCAGCCGGGACAGGGCTCAGACCCAGTACTTC	TRBJ2-5	.	12	TRBV2	TRBD1
CASSLGPATGQPQHF	TGTGCCAGCAGCTTAGGTCCCGCTACAGGTCAGCCCCAGCATTTT	TRBJ1-5	.	15	TRBV7-3	.
CSVVGTGINMNTEAFF	TGCAGCGTTGTAGGGACAGGGATTAATATGAACACTGAAGCTTTCTTT	TRBJ1-1	.	16	TRBV29-1	TRBD1
CAISESFSSGNTIYF	TGTGCCATCAGTGAGTCCTTCAGCTCTGGAAACACCATATATTTT	TRBJ1-3	.	15	TRBV10-3	.
CASSPGQGLTEAFF	TGTGCCAGCAGCCCGGGACAGGGCCTCACTGAAGCTTTCTTT	TRBJ1-1	.	14	TRBV7-6	TRBD1
CASSLAAGGGTDTQYF	TGTGCCAGCAGCTTAGCAGCAGGGGGCGGCACAGATACGCAGTATTTT	TRBJ2-3	.	16	TRBV7-9	TRBD1
CASSLDLARGYEQYF	TGTGCCAGCAGCTTAGATCTCGCAAGAGGCTACGAGCAGTACTTC	TRBJ2-7	few	15	TRBV11-2	.
CASGGVNTGELFF	TGTGCCAGCGGGGGGGTGAACACCGGGGAGCTGTTTTTT	TRBJ2-2	.	13	TRBV6-5	TRBD2
CASRIGTPNTEAFF	TGTGCCAGCAGAATCGGGACACCGAACACTGAAGCTTTCTTT	TRBJ1-1	.	14	TRBV7-2	.
CASSYLAAGYEQYF	TGTGCCAGCAGTTACCTCGCGGCTGGCTACGAGCAGTACTTC	TRBJ2-7	.	14	TRBV6-2/TRBV6-3	.
CASSEGEMGTTLGEQYF	TGTGCCAGCAGTGAAGGCGAGATGGGGACTACCCTCGGGGAGCAGTACTTC	TRBJ2-7	.	17	TRBV2	TRBD2
CASRKSESWEQYF	TGTGCCAGTAGAAAGTCTGAGAGTTGGGAGCAGTACTTC	TRBJ2-7	.	13	TRBV19	.
CASSETYRGGQDTQYF	TGTGCCAGCAGCGAGACGTACCGGGGGGGCCAAGATACGCAGTATTTT	TRBJ2-3	few	16	TRBV7-3	TRBD2
CASKPEQGWIGGNTIYF	TGTGCCAGCAAACCGGAACAGGGGTGGATCGGTGGAAACACCATATATTTT	TRBJ1-3	.	17	TRBV19	TRBD1
CASSLNRADTQYF	TGTGCCAGCAGCTTGAACAGGGCAGATACGCAGTATTTT	TRBJ2-3	.	13	TRBV7-2	.
CASSAMGQDNQPQHF	TGTGCCAGCAGTGCCATGGGACAGGACAATCAGCCCCAGCATTTT	TRBJ1-5	.	15	TRBV2	TRBD1
CASGGISGYTF	TGTGCCAGCGGGGGCATATCTGGCTACACCTTC	TRBJ1-2	.	11	TRBV25-1	.
CASSTGLAGGNTQYF	TGTGCCAGCTCAACGGGACTAGCGGGGGGGAATACGCAGTATTTT	TRBJ2-3	once	15	TRBV18	TRBD2